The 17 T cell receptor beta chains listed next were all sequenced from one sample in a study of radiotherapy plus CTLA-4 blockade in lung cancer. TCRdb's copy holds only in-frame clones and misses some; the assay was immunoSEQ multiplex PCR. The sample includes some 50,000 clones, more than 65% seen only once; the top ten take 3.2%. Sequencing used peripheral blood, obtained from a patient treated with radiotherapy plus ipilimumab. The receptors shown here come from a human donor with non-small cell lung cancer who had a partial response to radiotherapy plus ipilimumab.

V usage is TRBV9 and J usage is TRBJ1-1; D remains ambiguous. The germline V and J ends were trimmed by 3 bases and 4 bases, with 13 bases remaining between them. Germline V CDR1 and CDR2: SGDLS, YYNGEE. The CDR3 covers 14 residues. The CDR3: CASSAWEGTTEAFF. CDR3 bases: TGTGCCAGCAGCGCTTGGGAGGGCACCACTGAAGCTTTCTTT.

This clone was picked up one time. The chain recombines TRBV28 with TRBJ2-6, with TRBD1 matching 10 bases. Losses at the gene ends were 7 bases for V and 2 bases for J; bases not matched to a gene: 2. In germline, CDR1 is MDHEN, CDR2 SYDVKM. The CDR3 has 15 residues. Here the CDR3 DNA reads TGTGCCAGCAAGACAGGGGGCGCTGGGGCCAACGTCCTGACTTTC. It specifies CASKTGGAGANVLTF.

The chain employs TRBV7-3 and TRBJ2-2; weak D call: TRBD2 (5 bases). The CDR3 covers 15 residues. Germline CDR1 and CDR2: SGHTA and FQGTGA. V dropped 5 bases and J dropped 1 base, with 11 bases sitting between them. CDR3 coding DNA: TGTGCCAGCAGCCTCGGGGTTGGGAACACCGGGGAGCTGTTTTTT. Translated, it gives CASSLGVGNTGELFF.

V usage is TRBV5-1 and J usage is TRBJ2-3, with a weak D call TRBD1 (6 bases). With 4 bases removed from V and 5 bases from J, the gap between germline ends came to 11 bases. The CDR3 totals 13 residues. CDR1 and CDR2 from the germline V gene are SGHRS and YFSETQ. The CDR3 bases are TGCGCCAGCAGCCGGGACAACGGAGATACGCAGTATTTT. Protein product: CASSRDNGDTQYF.

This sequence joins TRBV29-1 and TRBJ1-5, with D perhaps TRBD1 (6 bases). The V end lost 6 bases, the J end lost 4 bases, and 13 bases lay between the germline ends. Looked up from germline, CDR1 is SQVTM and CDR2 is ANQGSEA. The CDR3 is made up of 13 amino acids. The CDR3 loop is CSVRGGWNQPQHF. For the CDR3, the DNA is TGCAGCGTCCGAGGGGGTTGGAATCAGCCCCAGCATTTT.

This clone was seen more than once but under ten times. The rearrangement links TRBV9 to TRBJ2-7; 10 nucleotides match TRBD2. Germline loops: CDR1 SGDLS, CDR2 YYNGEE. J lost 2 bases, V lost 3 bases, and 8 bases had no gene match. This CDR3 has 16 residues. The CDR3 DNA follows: TGTGCCAGCAGCGAGGCGGGAAGCGGGGGGGCCTACGAGCAGTACTTC. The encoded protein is CASSEAGSGGAYEQYF.

The CDR3: CASRRSAALQETQYF. The CDR3 DNA reads TGCGCCAGCAGACGCTCCGCAGCGTTACAAGAGACCCAGTACTTC. The gene calls are TRBV5-1 and TRBJ2-5; D uncertain. The CDR3 covers 15 residues. CDR1 and CDR2 (germline): SGHRS, YFSETQ. V lost 5 bases, J lost 2 bases, and 16 bases lay in between.

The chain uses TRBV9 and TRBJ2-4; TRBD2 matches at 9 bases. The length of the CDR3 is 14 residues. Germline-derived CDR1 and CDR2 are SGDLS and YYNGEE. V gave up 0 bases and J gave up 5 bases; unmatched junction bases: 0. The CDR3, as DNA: TGTGCCAGCAGCGTAGCTAGCGGGGAAAACATTCAGTACTTC. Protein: CASSVASGENIQYF.

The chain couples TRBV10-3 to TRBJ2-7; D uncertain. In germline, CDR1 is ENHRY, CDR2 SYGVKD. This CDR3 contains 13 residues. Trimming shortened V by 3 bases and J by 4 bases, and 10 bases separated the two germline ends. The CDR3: CAISDTTVYEQYF. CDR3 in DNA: TGTGCCATCAGTGACACTACCGTGTACGAGCAGTACTTC.

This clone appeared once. CDR3 sequence reads: CASSLAFGQGYEKLFF. The CDR3 DNA reads TGCGCCAGCAGCTTGGCATTCGGACAGGGCTATGAAAAACTGTTTTTT. The chain combines TRBV5-1 with TRBJ1-4; TRBD1 aligns across 8 bases. The V segment lost 0 bases and the J segment 6 bases; nucleotides outside the gene matches: 7. CDR3 length: 16 residues. Germline values: CDR1 SGHRS, CDR2 YFSETQ.

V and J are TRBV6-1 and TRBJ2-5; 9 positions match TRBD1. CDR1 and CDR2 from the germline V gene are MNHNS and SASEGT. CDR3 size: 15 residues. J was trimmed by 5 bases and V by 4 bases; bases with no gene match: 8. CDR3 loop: CASSGGTGSLETQYF. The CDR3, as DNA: TGTGCCAGCAGTGGAGGGACAGGGTCGCTTGAGACCCAGTACTTC.

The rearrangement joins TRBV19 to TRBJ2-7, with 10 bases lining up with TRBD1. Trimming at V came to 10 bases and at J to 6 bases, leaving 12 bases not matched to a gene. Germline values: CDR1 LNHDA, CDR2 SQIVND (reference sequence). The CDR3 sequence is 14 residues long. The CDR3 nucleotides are TGTGCCACCTCCCCGGGGACAGGGGTGGGCGAGCAGTACTTC. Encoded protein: CATSPGTGVGEQYF.

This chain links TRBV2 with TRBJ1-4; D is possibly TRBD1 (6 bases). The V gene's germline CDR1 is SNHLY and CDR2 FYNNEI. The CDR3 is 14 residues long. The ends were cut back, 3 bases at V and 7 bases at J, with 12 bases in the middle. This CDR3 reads CASSDPGAGEKLFF. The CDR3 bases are TGTGCCAGCAGTGATCCAGGGGCGGGTGAAAAACTGTTTTTT.

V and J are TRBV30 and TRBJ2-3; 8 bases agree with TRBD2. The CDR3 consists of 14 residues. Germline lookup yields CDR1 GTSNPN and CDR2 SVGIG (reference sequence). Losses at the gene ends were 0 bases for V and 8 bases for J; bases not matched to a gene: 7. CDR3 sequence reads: CAWSVKSGGGTQYF. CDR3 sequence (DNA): TGTGCCTGGAGTGTAAAGAGCGGGGGTGGTACGCAGTATTTT.

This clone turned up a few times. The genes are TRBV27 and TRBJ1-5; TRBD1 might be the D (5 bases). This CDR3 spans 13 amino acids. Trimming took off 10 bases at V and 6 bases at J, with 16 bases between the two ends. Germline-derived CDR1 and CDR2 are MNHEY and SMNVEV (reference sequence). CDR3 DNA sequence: TGTGCCACAGGCACAGGCTCAGCTCAGCCCCAGCATTTT. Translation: CATGTGSAQPQHF.

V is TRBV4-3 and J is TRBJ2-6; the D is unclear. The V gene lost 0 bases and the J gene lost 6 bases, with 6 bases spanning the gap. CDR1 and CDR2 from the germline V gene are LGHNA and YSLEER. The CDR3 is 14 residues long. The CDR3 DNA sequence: TGCGCCAGCAGCCAAGAGAGACTGGCCAACGTCCTGACTTTC. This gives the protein CASSQERLANVLTF.

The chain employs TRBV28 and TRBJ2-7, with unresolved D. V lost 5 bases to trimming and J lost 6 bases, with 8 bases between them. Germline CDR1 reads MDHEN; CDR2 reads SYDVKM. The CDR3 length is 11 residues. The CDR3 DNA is TGTGCCAGCAGTCTTCGTTTCGAGCAGTACTTC. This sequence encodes CASSLRFEQYF.